The 27 T cell receptor beta chains reported below all come from one sample, sequenced in a study of monozygotic twins with inflammatory bowel disease. TCRdb reanalyzed the 5' RACE reads and collapses them to one entry per CDR3 protein, without DNA. The data show more than 300,000 distinct CDR3 sequences, and the top ten clones hold 2.5% to 3%. The sequencing input was blood. These receptors all stem from a human donor with ulcerative colitis or Crohn's disease, or a healthy co-twin of an affected twin (not recorded which).

V is TRBV19 and J is TRBJ2-3; TCRdb's D call, TRBD1, is unchecked because there is no DNA. This CDR3 is built from 15 residues. The germline CDR1 and CDR2 sequences are LNHDA and SQIVND (reference sequence). CDR3: CASSIAGGGTDTQYF. The full variable domain, its missing parts supplied by reference TRBV19 and TRBJ2-3, is DGGITQSPKYLFRKEGQNVTLSCEQNLNHDAMYWYRQDPGQGLRLIYYSQIVNDFQKGDIAEGYSVSREKKESFPLTVTSAQKNPTAFYLCASSIAGGGTDTQYFGPGTRLTVL.

CDR3 protein: CASRDSLYEQYF. This chain connects TRBV2 to TRBJ2-7. The CDR3 is made up of 12 amino acids. Per the germline V gene, CDR1 is SNHLY and CDR2 is FYNNEI.

The chain uses TRBV6-2 or TRBV6-3 and TRBJ1-1; TCRdb selects TRBD1, and the lack of DNA leaves this call unchecked. In germline, CDR1 is MNHEY, CDR2 SVGEGT. CDR3 size: 15 residues. The CDR3 sequence is CASSYSGSTGDRTFF.

The chain uses TRBV20-1 and TRBJ1-1; the TCRdb D gene call, TRBD1, has no DNA to confirm it. This CDR3 region has 15 residues. Germline-derived CDR1 and CDR2 are DFQATT and SNEGSKA (reference sequence). The CDR3 sequence: CSARSGQTINTEAFF.

V and J are TRBV4-3 and TRBJ2-1; as DNA is missing, the TRBD2 call by TCRdb cannot be tested. The CDR3 runs to 13 residues. The germline V gene encodes CDR1 LGHNA and CDR2 YSLEER. The CDR3: CASSALGSNEQFF.

This chain links TRBV30 with TRBJ2-1; with no DNA, the TCRdb D assignment of TRBD2 cannot be verified. The CDR3 loop spans 14 amino acids. Germline values: CDR1 GTSNPN, CDR2 SVGIG (reference sequence). Here the CDR3 reads CAWTASGGADEQFF.

V usage is TRBV5-1 and J usage is TRBJ2-5; absent DNA, TCRdb's TRBD1 call cannot be checked. The CDR3 spans 14 residues. Per germline, CDR1 SGHRS and CDR2 YFSETQ. This chain's CDR3 is CASSSQGKGETQYF.

The chain joins TRBV14 to TRBJ2-1; TCRdb's D gene call, TRBD2, goes unchecked for lack of DNA. This CDR3 spans 13 amino acids. Per the germline V gene, CDR1 is SGHDN and CDR2 is FVKESK. CDR3 region: CASRSGIPNEQFF.

The chain links TRBV7-8 to TRBJ2-1. Germline CDR1 is SGHVS and CDR2 is FQNEAQ. The CDR3 extends over 16 amino acids. The CDR3 region is CASSSFARSQDNEQFF.

CDR3 sequence reads: CASSHTSGIREQYF. The J gene is TRBJ2-7, the V gene TRBV4-3. CDR1 LGHNA and CDR2 YSLEER come from the germline V gene. The CDR3 totals 14 residues.

The chain combines TRBV19 with TRBJ2-3. The germline gives CDR1 LNHDA, CDR2 SQIVND (reference sequence). The CDR3 covers 16 residues. The CDR3: CASSMTSGWSTDTQYF.

This rearrangement joins TRBV29-1 to TRBJ2-7; the TRBD1 assignment by TCRdb is unverifiable without DNA. This CDR3 has 15 amino acids. Per germline, CDR1 SQVTM and CDR2 ANQGSEA. CDR3 amino acids: CSVESPATGSYEQYF.

The chain recombines TRBV29-1 with TRBJ1-1. The CDR3 consists of 12 residues. CDR1 is SQVTM, CDR2 ANQGSEA, per germline. CDR3: CSYRSTNTEAFF.

This chain connects TRBV5-1 to TRBJ2-5. The CDR3 loop spans 12 amino acids. In germline, CDR1 is SGHRS, CDR2 YFSETQ. The CDR3 is CASRGREETQYF.

The rearrangement uses TRBV2 and TRBJ1-2. Germline assignment: CDR1 SNHLY and CDR2 FYNNEI. This CDR3 region has 12 residues. The CDR3 here is CASSERDYGYTF.

The chain uses TRBV6-1 and TRBJ1-2; absent DNA, TCRdb's TRBD1 call cannot be checked. The CDR3 covers 15 residues. From germline, CDR1 is MNHNS and CDR2 SASEGT. CDR3: CASSLWTGGESGYTF.

V is TRBV20-1 and J is TRBJ2-4. The CDR3 is made up of 15 amino acids. Germline values: CDR1 DFQATT, CDR2 SNEGSKA (reference sequence). The CDR3 loop is CSSMGRLLAKNIQYF.

The V call is TRBV7-9, the J call TRBJ2-1. Germline CDR1 reads SEHNR; CDR2 reads FQNEAQ (reference sequence). This CDR3 spans 14 amino acids. CDR3: CASSQTRRNNEQFF.

The chain has TRBV7-8 and TRBJ1-1; TCRdb reports TRBD1, a call that lacks DNA to check it against. Germline V gene lookup returns CDR1 SGHVS and CDR2 FQNEAQ. The CDR3 sequence is 15 residues long. The CDR3 reads CASSSGGRGSTEAFF.

J is TRBJ1-4 and V is TRBV6-2 or TRBV6-3; TCRdb lists TRBD1, though no DNA is available to test this call. CDR3 length equals 17 residues. Germline CDR1 is MNHEY and CDR2 is SVGEGT. The CDR3 protein is CASSYVDRGSTNEKLFF.

The rearrangement uses TRBV7-6 and TRBJ1-6. Germline lookup yields CDR1 SGHVS and CDR2 FNYEAQ. CDR3 length equals 14 residues. The CDR3 sequence is CASSVSSYNSPLHF.

This chain connects TRBV7-3 to TRBJ1-3. Germline lookup yields CDR1 SGHTA and CDR2 FQGTGA. The CDR3 spans 16 residues. The CDR3 here is CASSSGGPLSGNTIYF.

This rearrangement joins TRBV7-2 to TRBJ2-5; TCRdb outputs TRBD1, but without DNA this stays unchecked. The germline CDR1 and CDR2 sequences are SGHTA and FQGNSA. The CDR3 is 16 amino acids. CDR3: CASSWDRGRYQETQYF.

The chain employs TRBV9 and TRBJ2-3. This CDR3 is built from 13 residues. Germline V gives CDR1 SGDLS, CDR2 YYNGEE. The CDR3 reads CASSVESTDTQYF.

The chain has TRBV7-8 and TRBJ2-3; the TCRdb D gene call, TRBD1, has no DNA to confirm it. Looked up from germline, CDR1 is SGHVS and CDR2 is FQNEAQ. The CDR3 covers 17 residues. The chain's CDR3 is CASSPQSGRGRGDTQYF.

V gene TRBV29-1 combines with J gene TRBJ2-1; TCRdb designates TRBD2, a call that cannot be tested without DNA. Germline lookup yields CDR1 SQVTM and CDR2 ANQGSEA. The CDR3 length is 13 residues. CDR3 sequence reads: CSVELAGELRQFF.

The V and J genes are TRBV4-1 and TRBJ1-4. Germline V CDR1 and CDR2: MGHRA, YSYEKL. The CDR3 extends over 15 amino acids. The CDR3 sequence is CASSQDLNQVQGLFF.